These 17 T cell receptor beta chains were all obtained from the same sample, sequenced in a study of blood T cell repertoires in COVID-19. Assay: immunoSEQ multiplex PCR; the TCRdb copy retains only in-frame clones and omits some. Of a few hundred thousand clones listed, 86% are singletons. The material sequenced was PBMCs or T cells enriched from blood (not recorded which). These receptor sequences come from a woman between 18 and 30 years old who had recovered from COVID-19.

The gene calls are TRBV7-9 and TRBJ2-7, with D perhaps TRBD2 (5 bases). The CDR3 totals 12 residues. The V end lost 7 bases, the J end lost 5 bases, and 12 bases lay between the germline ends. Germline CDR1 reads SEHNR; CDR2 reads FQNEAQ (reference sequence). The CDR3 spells CASTSRENEQYF. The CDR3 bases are TGTGCCAGCACATCCCGGGAAAACGAGCAGTACTTC.

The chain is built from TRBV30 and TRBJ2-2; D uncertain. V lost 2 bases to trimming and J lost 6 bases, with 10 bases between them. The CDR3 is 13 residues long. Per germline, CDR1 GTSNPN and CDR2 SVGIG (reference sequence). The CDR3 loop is CAWSPHEAGELFF. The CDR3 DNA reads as TGTGCCTGGAGTCCCCATGAGGCCGGGGAGCTGTTTTTT. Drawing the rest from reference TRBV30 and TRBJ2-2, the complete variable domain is SQTIHQWPATLVQPVGSPLSLECTVEGTSNPNLYWYRQAAGRGLQLLFYSVGIGQISSEVPQNLSASRPQDRQFILSSKKLLLSDSGFYLCAWSPHEAGELFFGEGSRLTVL.

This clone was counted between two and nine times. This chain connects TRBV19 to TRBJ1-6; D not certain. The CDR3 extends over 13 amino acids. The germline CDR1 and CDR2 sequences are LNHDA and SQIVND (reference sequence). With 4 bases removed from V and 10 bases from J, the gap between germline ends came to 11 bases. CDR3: CASSRGLGSPLHF. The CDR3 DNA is TGTGCCAGTAGTAGAGGGTTAGGATCACCCCTCCACTTT.

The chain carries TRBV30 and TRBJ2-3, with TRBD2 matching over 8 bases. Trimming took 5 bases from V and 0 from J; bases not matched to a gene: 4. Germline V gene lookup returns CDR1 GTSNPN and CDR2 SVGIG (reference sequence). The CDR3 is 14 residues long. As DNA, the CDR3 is TGTGCCTGGCAGCGGGGGACTAGCACAGATACGCAGTATTTT. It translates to CAWQRGTSTDTQYF. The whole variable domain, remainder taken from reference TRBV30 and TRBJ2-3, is SQTIHQWPATLVQPVGSPLSLECTVEGTSNPNLYWYRQAAGRGLQLLFYSVGIGQISSEVPQNLSASRPQDRQFILSSKKLLLSDSGFYLCAWQRGTSTDTQYFGPGTRLTVL.

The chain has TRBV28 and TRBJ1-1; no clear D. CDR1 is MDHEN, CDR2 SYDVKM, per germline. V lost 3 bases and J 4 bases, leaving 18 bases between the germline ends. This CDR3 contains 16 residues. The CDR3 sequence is CASSFFNSVGSTEAFF. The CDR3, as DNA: TGTGCCAGCAGTTTTTTCAATTCGGTGGGGAGCACTGAAGCTTTCTTT.

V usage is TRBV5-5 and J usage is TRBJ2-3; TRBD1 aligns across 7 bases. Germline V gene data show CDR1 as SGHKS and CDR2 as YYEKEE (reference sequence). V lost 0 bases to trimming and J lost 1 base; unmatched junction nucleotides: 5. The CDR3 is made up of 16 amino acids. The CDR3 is CASSLGIGTGTDTQYF. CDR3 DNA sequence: TGTGCCAGCAGCTTGGGGATTGGGACAGGCACAGATACGCAGTATTTT. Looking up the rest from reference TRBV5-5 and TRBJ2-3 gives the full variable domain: DAGVTQSPTHLIKTRGQQVTLRCSPISGHKSVSWYQQVLGQGPQFIFQYYEKEERGRGNFPDRFSARQFPNYSSELNVNALLLGDSALYLCASSLGIGTGTDTQYFGPGTRLTVL.

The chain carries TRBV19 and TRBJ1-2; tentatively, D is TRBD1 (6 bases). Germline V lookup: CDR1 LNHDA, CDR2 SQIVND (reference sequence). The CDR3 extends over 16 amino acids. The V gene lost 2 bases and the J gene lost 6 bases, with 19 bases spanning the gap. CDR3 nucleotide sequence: TGTGCCAGTAGTATATCCCTCCAGGGGTGGACGAATGGCTACACCTTC. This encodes CASSISLQGWTNGYTF.

As DNA, the CDR3 is TGTGCCAGCAGCCCTACGTCCCAGACAGGAATGAACACTGAAGCTTTCTTT. Translating it yields CASSPTSQTGMNTEAFF. This chain uses TRBV27 with TRBJ1-1; perhaps TRBD1 as D (6 bases). V lost 6 bases and J 0 bases, leaving 20 bases between the germline ends. Germline V gene lookup returns CDR1 MNHEY and CDR2 SMNVEV (reference sequence). This CDR3 has 17 amino acids.

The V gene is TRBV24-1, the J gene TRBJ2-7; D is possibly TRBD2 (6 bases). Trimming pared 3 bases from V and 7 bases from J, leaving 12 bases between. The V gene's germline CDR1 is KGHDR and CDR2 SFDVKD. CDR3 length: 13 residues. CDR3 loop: CATSDPTSKEQYF. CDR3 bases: TGTGCCACCAGTGATCCGACTAGTAAGGAGCAGTACTTC.

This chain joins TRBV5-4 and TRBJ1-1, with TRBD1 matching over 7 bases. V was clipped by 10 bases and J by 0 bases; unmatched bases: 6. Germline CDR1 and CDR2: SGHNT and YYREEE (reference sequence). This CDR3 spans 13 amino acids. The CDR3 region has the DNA TGTGCCTACCAGGGACAGATGAACACTGAAGCTTTCTTT. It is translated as CAYQGQMNTEAFF.

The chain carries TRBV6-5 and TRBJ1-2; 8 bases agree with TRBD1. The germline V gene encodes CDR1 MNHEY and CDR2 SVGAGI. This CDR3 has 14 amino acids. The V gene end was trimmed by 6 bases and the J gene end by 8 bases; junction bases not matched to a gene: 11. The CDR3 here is CASRGQGQRGGYTF. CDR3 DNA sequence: TGTGCCAGCAGAGGACAGGGCCAAAGAGGGGGCTACACCTTC.

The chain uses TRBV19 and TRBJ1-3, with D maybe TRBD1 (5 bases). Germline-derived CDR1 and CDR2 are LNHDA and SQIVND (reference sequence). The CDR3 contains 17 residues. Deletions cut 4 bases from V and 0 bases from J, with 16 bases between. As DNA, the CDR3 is TGTGCCAGTAGTACCACGGGACTGGGGATCTCTGGAAACACCATATATTTT. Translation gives CASSTTGLGISGNTIYF.

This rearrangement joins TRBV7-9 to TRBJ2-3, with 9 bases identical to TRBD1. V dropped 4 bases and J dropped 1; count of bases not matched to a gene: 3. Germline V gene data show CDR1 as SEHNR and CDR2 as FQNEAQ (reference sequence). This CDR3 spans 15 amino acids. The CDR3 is CASSYGQGRTDTQYF. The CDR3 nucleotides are TGTGCCAGCAGCTACGGACAGGGGCGCACAGATACGCAGTATTTT.

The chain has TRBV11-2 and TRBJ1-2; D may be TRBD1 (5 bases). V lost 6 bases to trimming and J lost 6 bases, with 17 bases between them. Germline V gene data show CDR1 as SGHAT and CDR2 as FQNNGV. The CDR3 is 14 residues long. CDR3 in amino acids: CASSSLRQGNGYTF. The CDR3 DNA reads TGTGCCAGCAGTTCCCTAAGGCAGGGCAATGGCTACACCTTC.

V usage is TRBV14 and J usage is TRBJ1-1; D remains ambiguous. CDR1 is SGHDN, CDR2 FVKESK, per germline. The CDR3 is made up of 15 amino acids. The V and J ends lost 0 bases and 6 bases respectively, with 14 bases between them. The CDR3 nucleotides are TGTGCCAGCAGCCAAGATCCGGCGTACCGGGCTGAAGCTTTCTTT. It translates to CASSQDPAYRAEAFF.

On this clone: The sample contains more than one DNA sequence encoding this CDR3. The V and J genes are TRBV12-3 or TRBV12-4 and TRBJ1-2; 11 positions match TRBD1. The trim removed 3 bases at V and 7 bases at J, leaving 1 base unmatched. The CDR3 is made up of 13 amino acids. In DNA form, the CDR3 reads TGTGCCAGCAGTTTTGGGACAGGGGGTGGCTACACCTTC. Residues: CASSFGTGGGYTF.

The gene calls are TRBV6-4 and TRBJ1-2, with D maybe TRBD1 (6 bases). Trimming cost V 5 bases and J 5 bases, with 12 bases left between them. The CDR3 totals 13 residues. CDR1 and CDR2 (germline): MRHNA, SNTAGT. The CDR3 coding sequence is TGTGCCAGCAGTCTATCAGGGGAGTATGGCTACACCTTC. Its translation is CASSLSGEYGYTF.